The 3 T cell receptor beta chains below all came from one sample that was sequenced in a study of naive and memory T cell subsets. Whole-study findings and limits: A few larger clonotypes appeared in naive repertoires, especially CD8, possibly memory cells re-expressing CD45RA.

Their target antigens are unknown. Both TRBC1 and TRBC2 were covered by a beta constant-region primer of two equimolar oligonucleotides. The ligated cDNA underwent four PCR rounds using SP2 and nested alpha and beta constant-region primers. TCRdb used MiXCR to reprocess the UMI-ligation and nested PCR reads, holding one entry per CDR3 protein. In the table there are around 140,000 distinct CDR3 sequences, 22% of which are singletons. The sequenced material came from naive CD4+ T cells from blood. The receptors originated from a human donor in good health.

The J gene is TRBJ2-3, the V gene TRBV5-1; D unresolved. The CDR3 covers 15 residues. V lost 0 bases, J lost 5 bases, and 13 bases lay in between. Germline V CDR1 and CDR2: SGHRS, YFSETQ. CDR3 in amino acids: CASSLENQPGDTQYF. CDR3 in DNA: TGCGCCAGCAGCTTGGAGAACCAACCGGGAGATACGCAGTATTTT.

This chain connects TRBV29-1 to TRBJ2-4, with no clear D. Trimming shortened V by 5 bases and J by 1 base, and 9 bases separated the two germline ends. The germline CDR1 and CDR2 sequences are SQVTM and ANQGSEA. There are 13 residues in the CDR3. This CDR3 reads CSVTIGAKNIQYF. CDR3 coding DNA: TGCAGCGTTACGATTGGGGCCAAAAACATTCAGTACTTC.

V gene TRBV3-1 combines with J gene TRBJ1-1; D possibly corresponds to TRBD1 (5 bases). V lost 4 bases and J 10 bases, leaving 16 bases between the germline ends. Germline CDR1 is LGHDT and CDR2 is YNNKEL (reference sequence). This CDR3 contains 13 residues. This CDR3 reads CASSPHGWGTAFF. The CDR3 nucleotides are TGTGCCAGCAGCCCCCATGGGTGGGGGACAGCTTTCTTT.